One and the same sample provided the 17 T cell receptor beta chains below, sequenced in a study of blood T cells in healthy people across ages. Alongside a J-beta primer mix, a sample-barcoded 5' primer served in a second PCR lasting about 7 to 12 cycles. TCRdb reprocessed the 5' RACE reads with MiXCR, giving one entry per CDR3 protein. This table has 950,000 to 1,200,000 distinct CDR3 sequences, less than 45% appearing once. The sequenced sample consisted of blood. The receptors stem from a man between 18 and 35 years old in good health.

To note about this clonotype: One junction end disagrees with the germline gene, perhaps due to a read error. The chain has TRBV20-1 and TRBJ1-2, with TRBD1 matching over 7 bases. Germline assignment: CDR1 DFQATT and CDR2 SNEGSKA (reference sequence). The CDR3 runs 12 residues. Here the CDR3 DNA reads TGCGGTGCTACCGCAGGGGGTAGCGGCTACACCTTC. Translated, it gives CGATAGGSGYTF.

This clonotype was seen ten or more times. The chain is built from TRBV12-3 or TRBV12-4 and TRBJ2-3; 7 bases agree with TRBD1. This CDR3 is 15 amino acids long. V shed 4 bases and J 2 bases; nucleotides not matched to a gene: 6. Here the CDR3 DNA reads TGTGCCAGCAGTTCTAACGGACAGGACACAGATACGCAGTATTTT. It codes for CASSSNGQDTDTQYF.

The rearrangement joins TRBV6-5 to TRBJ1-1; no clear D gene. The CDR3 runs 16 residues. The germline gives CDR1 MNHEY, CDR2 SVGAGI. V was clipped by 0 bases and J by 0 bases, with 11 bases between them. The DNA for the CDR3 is TGTGCCAGCAGTTACTCGGCCTTTGTTCTGAACACTGAAGCTTTCTTT. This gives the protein CASSYSAFVLNTEAFF.

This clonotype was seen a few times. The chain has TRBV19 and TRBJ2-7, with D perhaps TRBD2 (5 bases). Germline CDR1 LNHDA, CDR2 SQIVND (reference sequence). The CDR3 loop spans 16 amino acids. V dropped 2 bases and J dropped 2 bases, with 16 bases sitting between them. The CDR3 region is CASSITRGTETYEQYF. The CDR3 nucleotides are TGTGCCAGTAGTATAACCCGGGGAACAGAAACCTACGAGCAGTACTTC. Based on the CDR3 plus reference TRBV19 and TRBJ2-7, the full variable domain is DGGITQSPKYLFRKEGQNVTLSCEQNLNHDAMYWYRQDPGQGLRLIYYSQIVNDFQKGDIAEGYSVSREKKESFPLTVTSAQKNPTAFYLCASSITRGTETYEQYFGPGTRLTVT.

The CDR3 coding sequence is TGCAGTGCTAGGTCGCTCGGACAGGGGGTCGTCAATGAGCAGTTCTTC. Translated: CSARSLGQGVVNEQFF. V usage is TRBV20-1 and J usage is TRBJ2-1; 10 positions agree with TRBD1. The CDR3 totals 16 residues. Looked up from germline, CDR1 is DFQATT and CDR2 is SNEGSKA (reference sequence). Trimming took 3 bases from V and 6 from J; bases not matched to a gene: 11.

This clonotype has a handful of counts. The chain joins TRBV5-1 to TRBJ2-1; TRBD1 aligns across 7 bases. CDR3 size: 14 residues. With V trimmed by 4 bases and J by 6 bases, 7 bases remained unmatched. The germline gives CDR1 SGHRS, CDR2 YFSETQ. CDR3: CASSHSGTANEQFF. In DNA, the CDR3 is TGCGCCAGCAGCCACTCTGGGACAGCCAATGAGCAGTTCTTC.

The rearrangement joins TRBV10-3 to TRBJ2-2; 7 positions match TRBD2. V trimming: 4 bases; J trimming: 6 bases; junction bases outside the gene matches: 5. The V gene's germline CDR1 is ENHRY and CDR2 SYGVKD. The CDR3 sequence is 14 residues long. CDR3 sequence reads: CAISGTSWPGELFF. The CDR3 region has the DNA TGTGCCATCAGTGGGACTAGTTGGCCCGGGGAGCTGTTTTTT.

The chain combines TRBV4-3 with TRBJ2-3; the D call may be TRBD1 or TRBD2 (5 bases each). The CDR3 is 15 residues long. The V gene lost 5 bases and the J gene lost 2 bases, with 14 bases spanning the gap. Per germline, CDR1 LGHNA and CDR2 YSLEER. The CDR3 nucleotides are TGCGCCAGCAGCGCACGTGGGGACGCCACAGATACGCAGTATTTT. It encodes CASSARGDATDTQYF.

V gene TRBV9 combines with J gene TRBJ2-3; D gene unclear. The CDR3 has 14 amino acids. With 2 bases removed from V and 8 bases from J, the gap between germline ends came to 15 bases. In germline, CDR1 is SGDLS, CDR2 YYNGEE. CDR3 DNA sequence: TGTGCCAGCAGCGTTCTCCCGGCGGCGACTACGCAGTATTTT. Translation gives CASSVLPAATTQYF.

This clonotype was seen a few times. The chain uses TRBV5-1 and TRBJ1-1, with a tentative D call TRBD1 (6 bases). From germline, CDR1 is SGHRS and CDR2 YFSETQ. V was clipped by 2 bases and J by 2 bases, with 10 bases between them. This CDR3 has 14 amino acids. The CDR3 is CASSLPGDNTEAFF. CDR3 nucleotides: TGCGCCAGCAGCTTACCAGGGGATAACACTGAAGCTTTCTTT.

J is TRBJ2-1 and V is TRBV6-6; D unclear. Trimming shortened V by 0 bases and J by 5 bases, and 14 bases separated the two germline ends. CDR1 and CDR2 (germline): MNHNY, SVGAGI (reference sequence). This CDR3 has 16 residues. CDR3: CASSYSLRQEHNEQFF. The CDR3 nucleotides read TGTGCCAGCAGTTACTCGTTACGGCAGGAACACAATGAGCAGTTCTTC.

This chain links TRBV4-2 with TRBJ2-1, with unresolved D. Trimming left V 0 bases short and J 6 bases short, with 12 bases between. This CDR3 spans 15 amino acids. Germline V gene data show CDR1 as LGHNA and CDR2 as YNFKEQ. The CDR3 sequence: CASSQDRGSGNEQFF. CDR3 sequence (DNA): TGTGCCAGCAGCCAAGATAGAGGTAGTGGCAATGAGCAGTTCTTC.

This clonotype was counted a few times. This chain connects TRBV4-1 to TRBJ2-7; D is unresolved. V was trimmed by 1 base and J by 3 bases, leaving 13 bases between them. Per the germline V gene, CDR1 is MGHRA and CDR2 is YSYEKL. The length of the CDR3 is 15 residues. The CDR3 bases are TGCGCCAGCAGCCAAGTCGTGGGAAACTACTACGAGCAGTACTTC. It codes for CASSQVVGNYYEQYF.

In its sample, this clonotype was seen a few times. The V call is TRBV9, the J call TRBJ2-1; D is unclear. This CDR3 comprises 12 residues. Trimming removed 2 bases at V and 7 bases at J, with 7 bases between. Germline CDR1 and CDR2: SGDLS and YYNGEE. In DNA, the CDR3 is TGTGCCAGCAGCGTCTCTAGGAATGAGCAGTTCTTC. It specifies CASSVSRNEQFF.

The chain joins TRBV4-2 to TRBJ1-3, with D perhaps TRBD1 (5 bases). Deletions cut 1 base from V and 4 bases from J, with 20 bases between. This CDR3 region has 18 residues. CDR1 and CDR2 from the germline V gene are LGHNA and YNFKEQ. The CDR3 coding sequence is TGTGCCAGCAGCCAAGTCGTCAGGGAAAGGTCGGGGGGAAACACCATATATTTT. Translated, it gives CASSQVVRERSGGNTIYF.

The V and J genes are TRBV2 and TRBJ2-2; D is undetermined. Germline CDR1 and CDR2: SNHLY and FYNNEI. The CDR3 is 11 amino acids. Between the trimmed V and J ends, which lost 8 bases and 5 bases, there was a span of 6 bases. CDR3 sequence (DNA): TGTGCCAGCGACGGTACCGGGGAGCTGTTTTTT. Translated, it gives CASDGTGELFF.

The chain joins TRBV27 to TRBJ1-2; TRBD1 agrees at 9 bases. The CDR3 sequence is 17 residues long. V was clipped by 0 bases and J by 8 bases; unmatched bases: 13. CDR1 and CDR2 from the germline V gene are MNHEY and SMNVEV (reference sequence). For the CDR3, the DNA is TGTGCCAGCAGTTTATCGTACAGGGGGCGAGATCTGTCCGGCTACACCTTC. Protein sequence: CASSLSYRGRDLSGYTF.